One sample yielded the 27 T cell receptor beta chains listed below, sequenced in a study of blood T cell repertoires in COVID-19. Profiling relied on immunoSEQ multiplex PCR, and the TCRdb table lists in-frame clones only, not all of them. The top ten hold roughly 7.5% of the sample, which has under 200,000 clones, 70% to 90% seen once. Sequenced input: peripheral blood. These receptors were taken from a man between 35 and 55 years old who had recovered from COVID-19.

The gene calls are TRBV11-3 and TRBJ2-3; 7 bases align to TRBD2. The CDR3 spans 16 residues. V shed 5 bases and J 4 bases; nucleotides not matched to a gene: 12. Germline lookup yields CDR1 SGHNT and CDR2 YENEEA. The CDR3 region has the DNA TGTGCCAGCAGCACCTGGGCGGGGGAGTGGGCAGATACGCAGTATTTT. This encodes CASSTWAGEWADTQYF.

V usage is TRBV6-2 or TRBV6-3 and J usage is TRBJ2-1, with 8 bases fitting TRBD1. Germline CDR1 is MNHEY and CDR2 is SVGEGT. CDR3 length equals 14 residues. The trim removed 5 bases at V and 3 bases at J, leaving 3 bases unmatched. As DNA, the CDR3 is TGTGCCAGCAGTCCAGGGGGCAGCTACAATGAGCAGTTCTTC. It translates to CASSPGGSYNEQFF.

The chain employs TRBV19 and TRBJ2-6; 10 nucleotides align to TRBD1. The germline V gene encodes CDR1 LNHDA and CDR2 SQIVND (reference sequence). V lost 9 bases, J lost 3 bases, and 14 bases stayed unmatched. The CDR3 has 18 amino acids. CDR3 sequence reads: CASTGGQGKSSGANVLTF. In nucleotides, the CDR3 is TGTGCCAGCACAGGGGGACAGGGGAAAAGTAGTGGGGCCAACGTCCTGACTTTC.

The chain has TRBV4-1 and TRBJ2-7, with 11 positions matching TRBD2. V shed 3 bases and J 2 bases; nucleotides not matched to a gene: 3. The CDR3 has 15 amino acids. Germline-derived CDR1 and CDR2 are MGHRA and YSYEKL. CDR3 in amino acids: CASSQLGLAAYEQYF. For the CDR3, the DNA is TGCGCCAGCAGCCAGCTGGGACTAGCGGCCTACGAGCAGTACTTC.

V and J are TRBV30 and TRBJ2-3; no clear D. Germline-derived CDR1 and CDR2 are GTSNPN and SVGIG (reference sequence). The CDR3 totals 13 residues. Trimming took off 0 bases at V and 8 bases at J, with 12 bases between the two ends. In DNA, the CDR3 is TGTGCCTGGAGTGTAGGTCGGGTGGGTACGCAGTATTTT. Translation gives CAWSVGRVGTQYF.

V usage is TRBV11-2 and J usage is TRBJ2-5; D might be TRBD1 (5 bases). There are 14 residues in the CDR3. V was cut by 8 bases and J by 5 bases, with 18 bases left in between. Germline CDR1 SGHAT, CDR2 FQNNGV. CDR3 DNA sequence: TGTGCCAGCGAGGACGGGTGGTCAGGGGAGACCCAGTACTTC. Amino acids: CASEDGWSGETQYF.

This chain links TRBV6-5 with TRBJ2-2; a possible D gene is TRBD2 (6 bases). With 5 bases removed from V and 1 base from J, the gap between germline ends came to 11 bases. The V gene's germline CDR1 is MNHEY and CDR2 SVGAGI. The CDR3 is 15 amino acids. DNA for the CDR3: TGTGCCAGCAGTAACGGGGGAGTGAACACCGGGGAGCTGTTTTTT. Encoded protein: CASSNGGVNTGELFF.

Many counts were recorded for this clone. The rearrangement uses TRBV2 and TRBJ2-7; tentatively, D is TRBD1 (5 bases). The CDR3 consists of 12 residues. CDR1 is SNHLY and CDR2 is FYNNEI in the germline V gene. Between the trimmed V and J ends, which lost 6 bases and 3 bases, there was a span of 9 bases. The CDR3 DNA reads TGTGCCAGCAGCTTGACAGTCTACGAGCAGTACTTC. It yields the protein CASSLTVYEQYF.

CDR3 in amino acids: CASSQAGGQETQYF. CDR3 DNA sequence: TGTGCCAGCAGCCAGGCGGGGGGTCAAGAGACCCAGTACTTC. J is TRBJ2-5 and V is TRBV4-2; 8 bases line up with TRBD2. There are 14 residues in the CDR3. Germline V gene data show CDR1 as LGHNA and CDR2 as YNFKEQ. Unmatched junction bases numbered 2, after V lost 3 bases and J lost 2 bases.

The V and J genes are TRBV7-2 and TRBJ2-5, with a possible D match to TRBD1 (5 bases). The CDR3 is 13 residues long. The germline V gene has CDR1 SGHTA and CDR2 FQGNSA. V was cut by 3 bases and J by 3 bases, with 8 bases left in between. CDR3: CASSLTVEETQYF. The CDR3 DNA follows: TGTGCCAGCAGCTTGACAGTGGAAGAGACCCAGTACTTC.

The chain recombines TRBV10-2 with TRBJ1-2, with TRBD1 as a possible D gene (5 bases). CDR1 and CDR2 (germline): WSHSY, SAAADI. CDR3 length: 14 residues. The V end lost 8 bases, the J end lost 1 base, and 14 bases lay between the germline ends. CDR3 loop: CASSDRTLNYGYTF. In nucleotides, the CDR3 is TGCGCCAGCTCAGACAGAACACTTAACTATGGCTACACCTTC.

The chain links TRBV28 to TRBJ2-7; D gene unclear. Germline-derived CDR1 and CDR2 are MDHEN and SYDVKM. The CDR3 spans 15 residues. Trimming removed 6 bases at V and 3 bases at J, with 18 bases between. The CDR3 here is CASRSHPDAGYEQYF. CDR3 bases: TGTGCCAGCAGGAGCCACCCCGACGCAGGCTACGAGCAGTACTTC.

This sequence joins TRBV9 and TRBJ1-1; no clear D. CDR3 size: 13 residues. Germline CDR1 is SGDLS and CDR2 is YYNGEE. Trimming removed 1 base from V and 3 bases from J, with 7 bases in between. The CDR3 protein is CASSVTADTEAFF. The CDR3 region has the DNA TGTGCCAGCAGCGTAACAGCAGACACTGAAGCTTTCTTT. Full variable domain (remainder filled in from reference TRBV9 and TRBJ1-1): DSGVTQTPKHLITATGQRVTLRCSPRSGDLSVYWYQQSLDQGLQFLIQYYNGEERAKGNILERFSAQQFPDLHSELNLSSLELGDSALYFCASSVTADTEAFFGQGTRLTVV.

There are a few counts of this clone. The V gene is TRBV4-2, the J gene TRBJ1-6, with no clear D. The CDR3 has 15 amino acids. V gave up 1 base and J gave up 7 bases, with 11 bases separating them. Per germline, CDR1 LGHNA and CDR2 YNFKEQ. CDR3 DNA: TGTGCCAGCAGCCAAGCCAGCCGGGGAAATTCACCCCTCCACTTT. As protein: CASSQASRGNSPLHF.

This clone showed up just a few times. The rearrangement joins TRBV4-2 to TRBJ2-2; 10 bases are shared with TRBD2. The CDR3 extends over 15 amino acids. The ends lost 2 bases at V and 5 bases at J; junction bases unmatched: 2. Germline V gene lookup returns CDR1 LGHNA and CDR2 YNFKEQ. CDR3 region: CASSQWTSGTGELFF. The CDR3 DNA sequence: TGTGCCAGCAGCCAATGGACTAGCGGTACCGGGGAGCTGTTTTTT.

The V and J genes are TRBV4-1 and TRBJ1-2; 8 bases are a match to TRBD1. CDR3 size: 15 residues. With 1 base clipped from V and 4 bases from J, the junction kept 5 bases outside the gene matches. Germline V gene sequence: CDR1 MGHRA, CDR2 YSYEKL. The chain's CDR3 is CASSQVQDRAYGYTF. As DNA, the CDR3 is TGCGCCAGCAGCCAAGTACAGGACAGGGCCTATGGCTACACCTTC.

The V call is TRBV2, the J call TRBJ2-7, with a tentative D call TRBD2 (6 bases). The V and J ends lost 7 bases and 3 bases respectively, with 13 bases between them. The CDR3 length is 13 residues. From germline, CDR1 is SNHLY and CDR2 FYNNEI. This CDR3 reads CASNTGTYYEQYF. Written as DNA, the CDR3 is TGTGCCAGCAATACCGGGACTTACTACGAGCAGTACTTC.

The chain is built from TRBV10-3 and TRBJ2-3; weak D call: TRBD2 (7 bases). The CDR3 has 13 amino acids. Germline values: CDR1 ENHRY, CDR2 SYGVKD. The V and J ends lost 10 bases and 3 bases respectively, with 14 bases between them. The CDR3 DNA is TGTGCCAATAGGGGGGGCGGAACAGATACGCAGTATTTT. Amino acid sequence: CANRGGGTDTQYF.

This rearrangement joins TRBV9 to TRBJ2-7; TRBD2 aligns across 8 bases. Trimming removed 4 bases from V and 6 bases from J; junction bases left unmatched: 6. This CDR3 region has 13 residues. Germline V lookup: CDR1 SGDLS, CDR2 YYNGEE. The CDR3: CASSIGTRGEQYF. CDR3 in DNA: TGTGCCAGCAGCATCGGGACTAGAGGCGAGCAGTACTTC.

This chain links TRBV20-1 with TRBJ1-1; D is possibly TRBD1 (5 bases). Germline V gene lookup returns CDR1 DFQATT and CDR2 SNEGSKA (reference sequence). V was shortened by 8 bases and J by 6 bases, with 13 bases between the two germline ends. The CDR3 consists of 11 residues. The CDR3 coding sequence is TGCAGTTGGGGGGAGCGGCCTGAAGCTTTCTTT. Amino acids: CSWGERPEAFF.

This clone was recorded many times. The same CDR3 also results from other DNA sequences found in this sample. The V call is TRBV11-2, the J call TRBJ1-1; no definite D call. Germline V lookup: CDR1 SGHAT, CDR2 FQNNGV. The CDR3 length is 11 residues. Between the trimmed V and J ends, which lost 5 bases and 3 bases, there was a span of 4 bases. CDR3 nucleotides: TGTGCCAGCAGCCCCTACACTGAAGCTTTCTTT. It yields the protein CASSPYTEAFF.

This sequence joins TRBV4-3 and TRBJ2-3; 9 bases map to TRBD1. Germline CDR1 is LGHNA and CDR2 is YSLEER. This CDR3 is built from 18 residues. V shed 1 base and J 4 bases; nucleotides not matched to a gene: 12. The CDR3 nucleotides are TGCGCCAGCAGCCAAGTTTCGTCCGGACAGGGGCGCTCAGATACGCAGTATTTT. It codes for CASSQVSSGQGRSDTQYF.

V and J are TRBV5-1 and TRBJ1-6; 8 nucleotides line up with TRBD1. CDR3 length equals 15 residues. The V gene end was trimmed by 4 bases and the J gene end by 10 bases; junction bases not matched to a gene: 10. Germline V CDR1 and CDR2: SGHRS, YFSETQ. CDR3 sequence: CASSPDGQGSSPLHF. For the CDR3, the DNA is TGCGCCAGCAGCCCGGACGGACAGGGTTCCTCACCCCTCCACTTT.

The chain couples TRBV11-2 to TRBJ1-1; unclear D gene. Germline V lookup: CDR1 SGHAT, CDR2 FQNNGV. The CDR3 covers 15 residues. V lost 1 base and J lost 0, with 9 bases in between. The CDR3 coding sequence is TGTGCCAGCAGCTTAGCTCAGAATTTGAACACTGAAGCTTTCTTT. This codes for CASSLAQNLNTEAFF.

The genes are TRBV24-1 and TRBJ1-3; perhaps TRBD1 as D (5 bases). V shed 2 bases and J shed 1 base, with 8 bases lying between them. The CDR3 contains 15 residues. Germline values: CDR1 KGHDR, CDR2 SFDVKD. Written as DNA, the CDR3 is TGTGCCACCAGTGATTCAGGGCATTCTGGAAACACCATATATTTT. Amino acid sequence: CATSDSGHSGNTIYF.

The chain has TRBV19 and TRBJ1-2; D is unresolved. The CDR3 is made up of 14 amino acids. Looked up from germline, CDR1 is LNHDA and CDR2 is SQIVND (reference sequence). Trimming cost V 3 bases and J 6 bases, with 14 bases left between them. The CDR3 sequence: CASSMHIKGDGYTF. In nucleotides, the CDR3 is TGTGCCAGTAGTATGCACATTAAGGGAGATGGCTACACCTTC.

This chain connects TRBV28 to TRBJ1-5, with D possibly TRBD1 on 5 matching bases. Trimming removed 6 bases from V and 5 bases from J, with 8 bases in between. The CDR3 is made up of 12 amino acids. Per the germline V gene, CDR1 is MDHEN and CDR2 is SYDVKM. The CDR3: CASRDTYQPQHF. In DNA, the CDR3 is TGTGCCAGCAGGGACACTTATCAGCCCCAGCATTTT.